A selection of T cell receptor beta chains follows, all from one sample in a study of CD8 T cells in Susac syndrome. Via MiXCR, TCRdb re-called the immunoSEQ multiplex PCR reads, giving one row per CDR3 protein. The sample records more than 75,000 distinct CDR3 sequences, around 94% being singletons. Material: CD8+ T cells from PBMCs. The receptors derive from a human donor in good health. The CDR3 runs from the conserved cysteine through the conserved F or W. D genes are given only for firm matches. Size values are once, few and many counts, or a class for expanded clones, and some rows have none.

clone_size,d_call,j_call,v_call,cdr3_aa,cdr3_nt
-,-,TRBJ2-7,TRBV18,CASSTRQVEQYF,TGTGCCAGCTCAACACGACAAGTCGAGCAGTACTTC
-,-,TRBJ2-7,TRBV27,CASSLSTTGYEQYF,TGTGCCAGCAGTTTATCGACGACGGGATACGAGCAGTACTTC
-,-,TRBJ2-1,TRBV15,CATSSFGTLNEQFF,TGTGCCACCAGCAGTTTCGGGACACTCAATGAGCAGTTCTTC
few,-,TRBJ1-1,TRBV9,CASSVATGGTEAFF,TGTGCCAGCAGCGTAGCTACGGGAGGGACTGAAGCTTTCTTT
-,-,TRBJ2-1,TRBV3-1,CASSQFGGSSYNEQFF,TGTGCCAGCAGCCAATTTGGGGGGAGCTCCTACAATGAGCAGTTCTTC
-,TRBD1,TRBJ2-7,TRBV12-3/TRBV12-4,CASSPTGTVGLGTPYEQYF,TGTGCCAGCAGTCCAACCGGGACAGTCGGCTTAGGGACCCCCTACGAGCAGTACTTC
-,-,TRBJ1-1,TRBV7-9,CASSLGGRGGAFF,TGTGCCAGCAGCTTAGGGGGGAGAGGAGGAGCTTTCTTT
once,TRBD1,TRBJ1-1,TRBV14,CASTRDRDMNTEAFF,TGTGCCAGCACCCGGGACAGGGACATGAACACTGAAGCTTTCTTT
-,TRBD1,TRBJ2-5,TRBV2,CASRGRTGRKTQYF,TGTGCCAGCAGGGGTCGGACAGGGAGGAAGACCCAGTACTTC
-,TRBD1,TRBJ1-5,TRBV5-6,CASSRGTGYQPQHF,TGTGCCAGCAGCCGCGGGACAGGTTATCAGCCCCAGCATTTT
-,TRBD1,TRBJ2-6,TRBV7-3,CATWTGPSGANVLTF,TGTGCCACCTGGACAGGGCCATCTGGGGCCAACGTCCTGACTTTC
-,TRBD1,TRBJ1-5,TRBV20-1,CSAPGGAGNQPQHF,TGCAGTGCCCCAGGGGGGGCTGGCAATCAGCCCCAGCATTTT
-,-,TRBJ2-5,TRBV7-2,CASSYAGIPQETQYF,TGTGCCAGCAGCTATGCGGGGATACCCCAAGAGACCCAGTACTTC
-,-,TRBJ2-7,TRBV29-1,CSVESGQSYEQYF,TGCAGCGTTGAGAGTGGGCAGAGCTACGAGCAGTACTTC
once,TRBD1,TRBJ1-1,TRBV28,CASSFPRQGLTEAFF,TGTGCCAGCAGTTTCCCCCGACAGGGTCTCACTGAAGCTTTCTTT
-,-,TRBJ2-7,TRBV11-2,CASSLGITYEQYF,TGTGCCAGCAGCTTGGGCATTACCTACGAGCAGTACTTC
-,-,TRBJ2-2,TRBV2,CASSEVRGSGELFF,TGTGCCAGCAGTGAAGTCAGGGGCTCCGGGGAGCTGTTTTTT
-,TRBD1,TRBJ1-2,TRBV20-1,CSASGTGTRGYTF,TGCAGTGCTAGTGGGACAGGGACTCGTGGCTACACCTTC
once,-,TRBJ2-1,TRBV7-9,CASSRGRDSYRYEQFF,TGTGCCAGCAGCCGCGGTCGTGACAGTTACAGGTATGAGCAGTTCTTC
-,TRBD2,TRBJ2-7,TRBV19,CASSMAVAGYTTYEQYF,TGTGCCAGTAGTATGGCGGTAGCGGGGTATACAACCTACGAGCAGTACTTC
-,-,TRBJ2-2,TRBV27,CASSLRGGGELFF,TGTGCCAGCAGTTTAAGGGGCGGAGGGGAGCTGTTTTTT
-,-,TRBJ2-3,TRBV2,CASSEARAADTQYF,TGTGCCAGCAGTGAGGCGAGGGCCGCAGATACGCAGTATTTT
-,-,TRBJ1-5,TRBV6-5,CASSPRESSNQPQHF,TGTGCCAGCAGTCCCCGGGAGTCTAGCAATCAGCCCCAGCATTTT
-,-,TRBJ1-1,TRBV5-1,CASSLSMGLATEAFF,TGCGCCAGCTCTCTCTCCATGGGCCTCGCCACTGAAGCTTTCTTT
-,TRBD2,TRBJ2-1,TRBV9,CASSASGTYNEQFF,TGTGCCAGCAGCGCTAGCGGGACCTACAATGAGCAGTTCTTC
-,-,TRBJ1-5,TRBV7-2,CASSLWGSDQPQHF,TGTGCCAGCAGCTTATGGGGGAGTGATCAGCCCCAGCATTTT
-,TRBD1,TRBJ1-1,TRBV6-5,CASRTGGTEAFF,TGTGCCAGCCGCACAGGGGGCACTGAAGCTTTCTTT
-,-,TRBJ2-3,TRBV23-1,CTSPQTALPTDTQYF,TGCACCAGCCCCCAGACTGCGCTCCCCACAGATACGCAGTATTTT
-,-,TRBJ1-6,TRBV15,CATSRETAYNSPLHF,TGTGCCACCAGCAGAGAAACGGCCTATAATTCACCCCTCCACTTT
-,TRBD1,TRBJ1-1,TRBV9,CASSVTGGNTEAFF,TGTGCCAGCAGCGTGACAGGGGGGAACACTGAAGCTTTCTTT
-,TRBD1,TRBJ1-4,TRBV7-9,CASTAGQRNEKLFF,TGTGCCAGCACCGCGGGACAGAGGAATGAAAAACTGTTTTTT
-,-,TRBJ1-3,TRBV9,CATSAWATGNTIYF,TGTGCCACCTCGGCGTGGGCTACTGGAAACACCATATATTTT
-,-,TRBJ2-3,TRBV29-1,CSVVPFPISTDTQYF,TGCAGCGTTGTTCCGTTCCCGATCAGCACAGATACGCAGTATTTT
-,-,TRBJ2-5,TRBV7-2,CASSWRTEAQETQYF,TGTGCCAGCAGCTGGAGGACAGAGGCTCAAGAGACCCAGTACTTC
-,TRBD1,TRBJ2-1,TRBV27,CASSFFRDRGNEQFF,TGTGCCAGCAGTTTTTTCCGGGACAGGGGAAATGAGCAGTTCTTC
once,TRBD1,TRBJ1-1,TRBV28,CASSLRGVTGLNTEAFF,TGTGCCAGCAGTTTAAGGGGGGTGACAGGGCTGAACACTGAAGCTTTCTTT
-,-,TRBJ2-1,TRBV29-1,CSVGGTVNYNEQFF,TGCAGCGTGGGAGGGACAGTTAACTACAATGAGCAGTTCTTC
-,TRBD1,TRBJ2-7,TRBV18,CASSSQGVNSYEQYF,TGTGCCAGCTCATCTCAGGGGGTCAACTCCTACGAGCAGTACTTC
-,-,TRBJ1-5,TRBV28,CASSKDQGSNQPQHF,TGTGCCAGCTCCAAGGACCAGGGGTCAAATCAGCCCCAGCATTTT
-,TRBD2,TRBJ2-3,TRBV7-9,CASSRPSGGTDTQYF,TGTGCCAGCAGCCGTCCTAGCGGGGGCACAGATACGCAGTATTTT
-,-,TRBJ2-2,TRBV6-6,CASSYGSVEELFF,TGTGCCAGCAGTTACGGCTCCGTCGAGGAGCTGTTTTTT
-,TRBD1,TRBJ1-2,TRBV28,CASSLYRDRGFYGYTF,TGTGCCAGCAGTTTATACCGGGACAGGGGGTTCTATGGCTACACCTTC